Sequencing of this T cell receptor beta chain was carried out in a study of blood T cell repertoires in COVID-19. For the study at large: Sites in the United States, Italy and Spain provided acute and convalescent COVID-19 samples. From T cells, B-cell-depleted T cells, or PBMCs came the material, which was cDNA or gDNA.

J gave up 4 bases and V 4 bases, and 2 bases lay outside the gene matches. From germline, CDR1 is SGHNT and CDR2 YYREEE (reference sequence). The CDR3 consists of 14 residues. Authors' methods: Amplification with reference gene primers provided the estimates of nucleated cell counts. Method: immunoSEQ multiplex PCR; TCRdb's copy keeps in-frame clones and lacks some. V and J calls and clone size are given by that table; D and trimming were obtained from the DNA. The sample has about 98,000 clones; over 85% are singletons. This sequence was found in a woman between 50 and 59 years old with COVID-19, enrolled during active disease. Sequenced sample: peripheral blood. This chain links TRBV5-4 with TRBJ2-3; 11 bases fit TRBD2. CDR3 DNA: TGTGCCAGCAGCCCGGGACTAGCGGCAGATACGCAGTATTTT. The encoded protein is CASSPGLAADTQYF.